This T cell receptor beta chain was identified in a study of tumor-infiltrating lymphocytes in primary liver carcinoma. Study-level information: Staging placed the tumors at T1-T3 N0M0, and they measured roughly 4.2 to 11 cm across. The study, taken as a whole, reports: It was tumor-adjacent and tumor-blood pairs that overlapped less than tumor region pairs did.

Making TCR beta cDNA involved approximately 510 ng total RNA and a constant-region primer. Sequencing libraries for TCR beta derived from three nested multiplex PCR rounds that used slightly modified ARM-PCR. For roughly 10 cycles apiece, the opening two PCR rounds ran with TRBV1-TRBV30 forward primers and a C-beta reverse primer. Each CDR3 protein is one row after TCRdb ran MiXCR on the multiplex PCR reads. The table has around 170,000 distinct CDR3 sequences, over 50% seen once. In the case of this clonotype: The antigen remains unidentified.

The germline V gene encodes CDR1 SGHAT and CDR2 FQDESV (reference sequence). The length of the CDR3 is 14 residues. The V gene lost 5 bases and the J gene lost 4 bases, with 15 bases spanning the gap. Unsorted whole blood yielded the blood RNA, and germline DNA was also extracted. The source of this sequence is a man aged 40-50 years with primary liver carcinoma and hepatitis B virus infection. The chain joins TRBV11-1 to TRBJ2-7; weak D call: TRBD2 (6 bases). Sequences were obtained from peripheral blood. The CDR3 is CASSPGLDSYEQYF. CDR3 DNA sequence: TGTGCCAGCAGCCCGGGACTCGATTCTTACGAGCAGTACTTC.